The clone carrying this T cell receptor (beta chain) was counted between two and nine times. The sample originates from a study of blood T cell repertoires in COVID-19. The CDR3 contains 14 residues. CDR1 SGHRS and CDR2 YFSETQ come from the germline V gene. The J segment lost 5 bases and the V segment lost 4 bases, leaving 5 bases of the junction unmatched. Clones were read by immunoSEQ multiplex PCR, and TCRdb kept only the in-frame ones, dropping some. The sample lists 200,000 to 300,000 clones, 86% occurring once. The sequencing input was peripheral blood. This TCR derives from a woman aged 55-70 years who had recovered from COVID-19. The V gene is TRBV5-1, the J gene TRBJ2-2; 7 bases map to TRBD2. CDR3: CASSTGTKTGELFF. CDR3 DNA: TGCGCCAGCAGCACGGGGACTAAGACCGGGGAGCTGTTTTTT.